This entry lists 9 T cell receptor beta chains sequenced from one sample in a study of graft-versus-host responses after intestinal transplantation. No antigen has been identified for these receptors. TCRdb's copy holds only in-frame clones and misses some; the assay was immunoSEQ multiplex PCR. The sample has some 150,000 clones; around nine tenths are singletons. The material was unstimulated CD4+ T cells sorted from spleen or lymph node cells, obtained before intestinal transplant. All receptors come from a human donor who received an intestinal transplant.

CDR3 bases: TGTGCCACCAGCAGAGATTCGGCGGGAGATAGGTACGAGCAGTACTTC. It is translated as CATSRDSAGDRYEQYF. The rearrangement links TRBV15 to TRBJ2-7; 7 bases map to TRBD2. V was clipped by 0 bases and J by 4 bases; unmatched bases: 9. CDR1 LNHNV and CDR2 YYDKDF come from the germline V gene (reference sequence). This CDR3 spans 16 amino acids.

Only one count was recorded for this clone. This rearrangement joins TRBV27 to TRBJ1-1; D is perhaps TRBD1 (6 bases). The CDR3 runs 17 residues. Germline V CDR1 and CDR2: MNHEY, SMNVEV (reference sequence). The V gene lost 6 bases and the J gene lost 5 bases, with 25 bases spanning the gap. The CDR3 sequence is CASSRGGDAGGRTEAFF. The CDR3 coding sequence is TGTGCCAGCAGCCGGGGCGGGGACGCCGGGGGGCGGACTGAAGCTTTCTTT.

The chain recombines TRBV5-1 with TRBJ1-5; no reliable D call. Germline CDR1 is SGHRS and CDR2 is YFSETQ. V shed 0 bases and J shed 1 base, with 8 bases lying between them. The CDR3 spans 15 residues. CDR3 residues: CASSLVGGSNQPQHF. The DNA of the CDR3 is TGCGCCAGCAGCTTGGTCGGCGGGAGCAATCAGCCCCAGCATTTT.

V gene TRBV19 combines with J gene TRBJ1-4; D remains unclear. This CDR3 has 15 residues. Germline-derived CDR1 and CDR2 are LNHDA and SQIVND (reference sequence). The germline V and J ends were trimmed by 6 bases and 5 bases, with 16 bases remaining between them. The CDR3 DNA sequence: TGTGCCAGTAGCGGAGAGTCGAGGCCGAATGAAAAACTGTTTTTT. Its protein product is CASSGESRPNEKLFF.

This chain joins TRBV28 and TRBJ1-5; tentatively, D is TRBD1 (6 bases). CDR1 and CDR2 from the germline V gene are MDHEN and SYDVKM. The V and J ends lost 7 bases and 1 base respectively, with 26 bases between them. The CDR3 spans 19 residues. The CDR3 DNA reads TGTGCCAGCATCTCGTTGGGAGATCCTCAGGGGTGGAGCAATCAGCCCCAGCATTTT. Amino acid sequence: CASISLGDPQGWSNQPQHF. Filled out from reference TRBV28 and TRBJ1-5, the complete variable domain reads DVKVTQSSRYLVKRTGEKVFLECVQDMDHENMFWYRQDPGLGLRLIYFSYDVKMKEKGDIPEGYSVSREKKERFSLILESASTNQTSMYLCASISLGDPQGWSNQPQHFGDGTRLSIL.

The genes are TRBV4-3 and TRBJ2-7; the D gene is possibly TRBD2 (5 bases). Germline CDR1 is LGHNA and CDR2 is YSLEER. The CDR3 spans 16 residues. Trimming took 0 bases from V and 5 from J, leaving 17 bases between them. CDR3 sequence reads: CASSQDHSGSFNEQYF. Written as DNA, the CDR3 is TGCGCCAGCAGCCAAGACCATTCGGGGAGTTTCAACGAGCAGTACTTC.

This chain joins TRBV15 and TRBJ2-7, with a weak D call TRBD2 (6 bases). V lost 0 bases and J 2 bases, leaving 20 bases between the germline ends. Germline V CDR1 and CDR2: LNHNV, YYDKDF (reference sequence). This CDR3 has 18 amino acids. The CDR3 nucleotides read TGTGCCACCAGCAGAGACTACGGCAGTCTGGGGGGAACCTACGAGCAGTACTTC. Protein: CATSRDYGSLGGTYEQYF.

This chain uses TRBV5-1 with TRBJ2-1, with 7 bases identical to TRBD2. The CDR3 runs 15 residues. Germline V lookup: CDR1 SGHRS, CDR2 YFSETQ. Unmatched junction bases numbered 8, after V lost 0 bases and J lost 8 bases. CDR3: CASSLEWREMYEQFF. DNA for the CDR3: TGCGCCAGCAGCTTGGAATGGCGGGAGATGTATGAGCAGTTCTTC. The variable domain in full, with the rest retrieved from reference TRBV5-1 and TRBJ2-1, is KAGVTQTPRYLIKTRGQQVTLSCSPISGHRSVSWYQQTPGQGLQFLFEYFSETQRNKGNFPGRFSGRQFSNSRSEMNVSTLELGDSALYLCASSLEWREMYEQFFGPGTRLTVL.

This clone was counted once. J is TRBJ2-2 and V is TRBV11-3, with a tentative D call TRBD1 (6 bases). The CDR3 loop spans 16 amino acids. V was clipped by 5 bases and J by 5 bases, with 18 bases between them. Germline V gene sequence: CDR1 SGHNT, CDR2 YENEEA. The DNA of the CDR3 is TGTGCCAGCAGCCAGCCGGGACAATTCTCTACCGGGGAGCTGTTTTTT. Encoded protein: CASSQPGQFSTGELFF.